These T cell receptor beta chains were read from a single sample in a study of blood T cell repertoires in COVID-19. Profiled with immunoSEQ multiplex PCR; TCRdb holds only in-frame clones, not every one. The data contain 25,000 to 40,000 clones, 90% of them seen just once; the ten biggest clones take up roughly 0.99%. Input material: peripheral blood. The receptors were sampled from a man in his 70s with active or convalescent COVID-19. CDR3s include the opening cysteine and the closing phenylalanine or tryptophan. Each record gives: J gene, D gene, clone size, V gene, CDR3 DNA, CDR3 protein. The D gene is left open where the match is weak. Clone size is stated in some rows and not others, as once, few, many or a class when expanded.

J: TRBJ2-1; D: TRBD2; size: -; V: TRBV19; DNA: TGTGCCACCCGATTTAGCGGGGGGGCAGGTGAGCAGTTCTTC; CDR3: CATRFSGGAGEQFF
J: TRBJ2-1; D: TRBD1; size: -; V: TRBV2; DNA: TGTGCCAGCGGACAGGGGGCTTACAATGAGCAGTTCTTC; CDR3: CASGQGAYNEQFF
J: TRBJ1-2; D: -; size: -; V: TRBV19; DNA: TGTGCCAGTAGTATGCGGGGGGGAAGCTATGGCTACACCTTC; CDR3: CASSMRGGSYGYTF
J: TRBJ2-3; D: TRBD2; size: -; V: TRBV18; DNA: TGTGCCAGCTCACCGGGACTAGCGGCTAGCACAGATACGCAGTATTTT; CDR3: CASSPGLAASTDTQYF
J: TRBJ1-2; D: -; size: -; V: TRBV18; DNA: TGTGCCAGCTCACCGGGGGCCGCATATGGCTACACCTTC; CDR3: CASSPGAAYGYTF
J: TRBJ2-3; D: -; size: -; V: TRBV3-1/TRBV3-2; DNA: TGTGCCAGCAGCCAATCCTCGGGACTAGATACGCAGTATTTT; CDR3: CASSQSSGLDTQYF
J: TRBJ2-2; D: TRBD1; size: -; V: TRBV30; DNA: TGTGCCTGGACCGGGACAGGGAACACCGGGGAGCTGTTTTTT; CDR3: CAWTGTGNTGELFF
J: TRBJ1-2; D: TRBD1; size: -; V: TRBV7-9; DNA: TGTGCCAGCAGCTTAGGAACAGGGGCGAACTATGGCTACACCTTC; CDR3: CASSLGTGANYGYTF
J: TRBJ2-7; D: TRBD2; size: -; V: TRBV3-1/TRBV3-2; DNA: TGTGCCAGCAGCCTCTCGGCTAGCGGGGGGGCCCGCTCTGGGGAGCAGTACTTC; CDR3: CASSLSASGGARSGEQYF
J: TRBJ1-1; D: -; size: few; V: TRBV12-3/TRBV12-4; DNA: TGTGCCAGCCGTCCGGGAGTTTGGACTGAAGCTTTCTTT; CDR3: CASRPGVWTEAFF
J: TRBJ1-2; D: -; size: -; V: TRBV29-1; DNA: TGCAGCGTTGAAGATAAAGACCCCACACAGGTCCTCCGACGCCATGGCTACACCTTC; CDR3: CSVEDKDPTQVLRRHGYTF